These T cell receptor beta chains were read from a single sample in a study of T-cell reconstitution after alpha-beta-depleted transplantation in children. Each CDR3 protein gets one entry after TCRdb re-called the PCR reads with MiXCR. Of some 200,000 distinct CDR3 sequences listed, roughly a tenth are singletons. The sample in question was PBMCs from the stem cell graft donor, obtained from the stem cell graft. Every receptor here comes from a human donor who donated a stem cell graft to a child with SCID. Each CDR3 is given with its conserved first and last residue. The D gene is left open where the match is weak. A clone size is listed for some rows: how often the clone was seen (once, few, many), or a class if it is expanded.

v_call: TRBV12-3/TRBV12-4; clone_size: many; d_call: NA; cdr3_length: 12; j_call: TRBJ1-6; cdr3_nt: TGTGCCAGCAGTTTAGGGGGCTCACCCCTCCACTTT; cdr3_aa: CASSLGGSPLHF
v_call: TRBV24-1; clone_size: many; d_call: NA; cdr3_length: 17; j_call: TRBJ2-2; cdr3_nt: TGTGCCACCAGTGATACAGGTGCTTCATTACTCACCGGGGAGCTGTTTTTT; cdr3_aa: CATSDTGASLLTGELFF
v_call: TRBV20-1; clone_size: many; d_call: TRBD1; cdr3_length: 15; j_call: TRBJ2-7; cdr3_nt: TGCAGTGCTTCTCACTCCGGGACAGGGAGCTACGAGCAGTACTTC; cdr3_aa: CSASHSGTGSYEQYF
v_call: TRBV28; clone_size: many; d_call: NA; cdr3_length: 12; j_call: TRBJ2-7; cdr3_nt: TGTGCCAGCAGTGATGACCCCAACGAGCAGTACTTC; cdr3_aa: CASSDDPNEQYF
v_call: TRBV5-5; clone_size: few; d_call: NA; cdr3_length: 14; j_call: TRBJ1-1; cdr3_nt: TGTGCCAGCAGTTCTACACAGGGTGGTCGGGAAGCTTTCTTT; cdr3_aa: CASSSTQGGREAFF
v_call: TRBV29-1; clone_size: many; d_call: TRBD1; cdr3_length: 14; j_call: TRBJ1-4; cdr3_nt: TGCAGCGTTCCAGGGGGCGCAGTCGACGAAAAACTGTTTTTT; cdr3_aa: CSVPGGAVDEKLFF
v_call: TRBV7-9; clone_size: many; d_call: NA; cdr3_length: 16; j_call: TRBJ2-6; cdr3_nt: TGTGCCAGCAGCTCATTCATCTTACCTGGGGCCAACGTCCTGACTTTC; cdr3_aa: CASSSFILPGANVLTF
v_call: TRBV12-3/TRBV12-4; clone_size: many; d_call: NA; cdr3_length: 16; j_call: TRBJ1-2; cdr3_nt: TGTGCCAGCCCCCGGGTTCCTAGATCGGCTAACTATGGCTACACCTTC; cdr3_aa: CASPRVPRSANYGYTF
v_call: TRBV20-1; clone_size: many; d_call: NA; cdr3_length: 15; j_call: TRBJ2-7; cdr3_nt: TGCAGTGCTAGAGATCGGCGGGCGATTTCCTACGAGCAGTACTTC; cdr3_aa: CSARDRRAISYEQYF
v_call: TRBV12-3/TRBV12-4; clone_size: many; d_call: NA; cdr3_length: 14; j_call: TRBJ1-5; cdr3_nt: TGTGCCAGCAGTTTAAGGGCCGGGGTTCAGCCCCAGCATTTT; cdr3_aa: CASSLRAGVQPQHF
v_call: TRBV30; clone_size: many; d_call: TRBD1; cdr3_length: 12; j_call: TRBJ1-5; cdr3_nt: TGTGCCTGGGGGACAGGCAATCAGCCCCAGCATTTT; cdr3_aa: CAWGTGNQPQHF
v_call: TRBV10-3; clone_size: many; d_call: NA; cdr3_length: 14; j_call: TRBJ1-1; cdr3_nt: TGTGCCATCAGTGAGAGGGAGGGTTTAGCTGAAGCTTTCTTT; cdr3_aa: CAISEREGLAEAFF
v_call: TRBV5-6; clone_size: NA; d_call: TRBD2; cdr3_length: 15; j_call: TRBJ2-3; cdr3_nt: TGTGCCAGCAGCTTAGGGCGGACTAGCACAGATACGCAGTGTTTT; cdr3_aa: CASSLGRTSTDTQCF
v_call: TRBV20-1; clone_size: few; d_call: NA; cdr3_length: 14; j_call: TRBJ1-4; cdr3_nt: TGCAGTGCCGCAAACGTGGCTCTTAATGAAAAACTGTTTTTT; cdr3_aa: CSAANVALNEKLFF
v_call: TRBV5-5; clone_size: few; d_call: TRBD1; cdr3_length: 15; j_call: TRBJ1-1; cdr3_nt: TGTGCCAGCAGCTTGGAGGGACAGGGGATCACTGAAGCTTTCTTT; cdr3_aa: CASSLEGQGITEAFF
v_call: TRBV20-1; clone_size: many; d_call: TRBD2; cdr3_length: 17; j_call: TRBJ2-7; cdr3_nt: TGCAGTGCTAGACCTAGCGGGGGTTCAAACAGCTCCTACGAGCAGTACTTC; cdr3_aa: CSARPSGGSNSSYEQYF
v_call: TRBV5-1; clone_size: many; d_call: NA; cdr3_length: 15; j_call: TRBJ2-3; cdr3_nt: TGCGCCAGCAGCTCCCCGTCAGGCACGTCAGATACGCAGTATTTT; cdr3_aa: CASSSPSGTSDTQYF
v_call: TRBV12-3/TRBV12-4; clone_size: many; d_call: NA; cdr3_length: 13; j_call: TRBJ2-6; cdr3_nt: TGTGCCAGCAGTTCCTCTGGGGCCAACGTCCTGACTTTC; cdr3_aa: CASSSSGANVLTF
v_call: TRBV13; clone_size: NA; d_call: NA; cdr3_length: 19; j_call: TRBJ1-1; cdr3_nt: TGTGCCAGCAGCTTAGTAAAGGGCGTGAAGACAGTTAGGAACACTGAAGCTTTCTTT; cdr3_aa: CASSLVKGVKTVRNTEAFF
v_call: TRBV3-1; clone_size: many; d_call: NA; cdr3_length: 17; j_call: TRBJ1-1; cdr3_nt: TGTGCCAGCAGCCAAGTTGGATCAGGGATGGCTGGGACTGAAGCTTTCTTT; cdr3_aa: CASSQVGSGMAGTEAFF
v_call: TRBV4-1; clone_size: many; d_call: TRBD1; cdr3_length: 16; j_call: TRBJ1-2; cdr3_nt: TGCGCCAGCAGCCAAACGGGGACAGGGGGCGGGTATGGCTACACCTTC; cdr3_aa: CASSQTGTGGGYGYTF
v_call: TRBV29-1; clone_size: many; d_call: NA; cdr3_length: 13; j_call: TRBJ2-5; cdr3_nt: TGCAGCGTTGCATACAGGGCGATGGAGACCCAGTACTTC; cdr3_aa: CSVAYRAMETQYF
v_call: TRBV7-3; clone_size: many; d_call: NA; cdr3_length: 14; j_call: TRBJ1-1; cdr3_nt: TGTGCCAGCAGCTTAGGAGGGTGGGAAACTGAAGCTTTCTTT; cdr3_aa: CASSLGGWETEAFF
v_call: TRBV7-2; clone_size: many; d_call: NA; cdr3_length: 12; j_call: TRBJ2-1; cdr3_nt: TGTGCCAGCACCCCGACCGGACGGGAGCAGTTCTTC; cdr3_aa: CASTPTGREQFF
v_call: TRBV3-1; clone_size: many; d_call: NA; cdr3_length: 13; j_call: TRBJ1-5; cdr3_nt: TGTGCCAGCAGCCAAGACAGGGATCAGCCCCAGCATTTT; cdr3_aa: CASSQDRDQPQHF
v_call: TRBV5-1; clone_size: many; d_call: NA; cdr3_length: 13; j_call: TRBJ1-5; cdr3_nt: TGCGCCAGCAGCTTGATGGGGGATGAGCCCCAGCATTTT; cdr3_aa: CASSLMGDEPQHF
v_call: TRBV20-1; clone_size: many; d_call: NA; cdr3_length: 14; j_call: TRBJ2-3; cdr3_nt: TGCAGTGCTAGAGATCACATCCCCGCGGATACGCAGTATTTT; cdr3_aa: CSARDHIPADTQYF
v_call: TRBV9; clone_size: many; d_call: NA; cdr3_length: 15; j_call: TRBJ1-1; cdr3_nt: TGTGCCAGCAGCGTAGACGGGGGGGATTATACTGAAGCTTTCTTT; cdr3_aa: CASSVDGGDYTEAFF
v_call: TRBV10-1; clone_size: many; d_call: NA; cdr3_length: 13; j_call: TRBJ2-1; cdr3_nt: TGCGCCATCCTTAGGTTCCCCACCAATGAGCAGTTCTTC; cdr3_aa: CAILRFPTNEQFF
v_call: TRBV10-3; clone_size: many; d_call: TRBD1; cdr3_length: 15; j_call: TRBJ2-1; cdr3_nt: TGTGCCATCACCAGGACAGGGCCATCCTACAATGAGCAGTTCTTC; cdr3_aa: CAITRTGPSYNEQFF
v_call: TRBV5-1; clone_size: many; d_call: NA; cdr3_length: 15; j_call: TRBJ2-5; cdr3_nt: TGCGCCAGCAGCCCACTGGACCGACTTCAAGAGACCCAGTACTTC; cdr3_aa: CASSPLDRLQETQYF
v_call: TRBV5-6; clone_size: NA; d_call: TRBD1; cdr3_length: 15; j_call: TRBJ2-3; cdr3_nt: TGTGCCAGCAGCTTGGGGGGACAGGGGGCAGATACGCAGTATTTT; cdr3_aa: CASSLGGQGADTQYF
v_call: TRBV5-1; clone_size: many; d_call: NA; cdr3_length: 15; j_call: TRBJ2-7; cdr3_nt: TGCGCCAGCAGCTTGGTACCCCATTTCTCCTACGAGCAGTACTTC; cdr3_aa: CASSLVPHFSYEQYF
v_call: TRBV5-1; clone_size: many; d_call: NA; cdr3_length: 14; j_call: TRBJ2-7; cdr3_nt: TGCGCCAGCAGCTTGGGACCGGACTCCTACGAGCAGTACTTC; cdr3_aa: CASSLGPDSYEQYF
v_call: TRBV15; clone_size: many; d_call: TRBD1; cdr3_length: 18; j_call: TRBJ1-6; cdr3_nt: TGTGCCACCAGCAGAGCGGGACAGGGGATTTACTCTAATTCACCCCTCCACTTT; cdr3_aa: CATSRAGQGIYSNSPLHF
v_call: TRBV7-2; clone_size: many; d_call: NA; cdr3_length: 17; j_call: TRBJ1-5; cdr3_nt: TGTGCCAGCAGCTTAGCGCGGGGCCCGTATTCGAGTCAGCCCCAGCATTTT; cdr3_aa: CASSLARGPYSSQPQHF
v_call: TRBV5-6; clone_size: many; d_call: TRBD1; cdr3_length: 15; j_call: TRBJ2-1; cdr3_nt: TGTGCCAGCAGCTTGGACAGGGGGTGGGTTAATGAGCAGTTCTTC; cdr3_aa: CASSLDRGWVNEQFF
v_call: TRBV6-5; clone_size: many; d_call: TRBD1; cdr3_length: 18; j_call: TRBJ1-1; cdr3_nt: TGTGCCAGCAGCGCAGTGACAGGGGGCCTGAAGATGAACACTGAAGCTTTCTTT; cdr3_aa: CASSAVTGGLKMNTEAFF
v_call: TRBV7-9; clone_size: few; d_call: NA; cdr3_length: 13; j_call: TRBJ2-3; cdr3_nt: TGTGCCAGCGGGGAGGGGGCCGCAGATACGCAGTATTTT; cdr3_aa: CASGEGAADTQYF
v_call: TRBV5-1; clone_size: many; d_call: NA; cdr3_length: 14; j_call: TRBJ1-2; cdr3_nt: TGCGCCAGCAGCTTGACAGTCGGAAACTATGGCTACACCTTC; cdr3_aa: CASSLTVGNYGYTF
v_call: TRBV7-3; clone_size: many; d_call: NA; cdr3_length: 15; j_call: TRBJ2-2; cdr3_nt: TGTGCCAGCAGCTTGGGACTGGCGCACACCGGGGAGCTGTTTTTT; cdr3_aa: CASSLGLAHTGELFF
v_call: TRBV4-3; clone_size: many; d_call: TRBD2; cdr3_length: 20; j_call: TRBJ2-3; cdr3_nt: TGCGCCAGCAGCCAAGATAAAGGCCCCACGGGGGGGAGATCCGCAGATACGCAGTATTTT; cdr3_aa: CASSQDKGPTGGRSADTQYF
v_call: TRBV5-1; clone_size: many; d_call: NA; cdr3_length: 15; j_call: TRBJ2-2; cdr3_nt: TGCGCCAGCAGCTTGGCTATTACAGTCGCCGGGGAGCTGTTTTTT; cdr3_aa: CASSLAITVAGELFF
v_call: TRBV27; clone_size: many; d_call: NA; cdr3_length: 17; j_call: TRBJ2-2; cdr3_nt: TGTGCCAGCAGTTTTACGTCCGGGCATGCGAACACCGGGGAGCTGTTTTTT; cdr3_aa: CASSFTSGHANTGELFF
v_call: TRBV5-1; clone_size: many; d_call: NA; cdr3_length: 14; j_call: TRBJ2-3; cdr3_nt: TGCGCCAGCAGCCAGGGCACTAGCACAGATACGCAGTATTTT; cdr3_aa: CASSQGTSTDTQYF
v_call: TRBV12-3/TRBV12-4; clone_size: many; d_call: NA; cdr3_length: 14; j_call: TRBJ2-5; cdr3_nt: TGTGCCAGCAGTCCCGGGCAGGCCCAAGAGACCCAGTACTTC; cdr3_aa: CASSPGQAQETQYF
v_call: TRBV20-1; clone_size: many; d_call: NA; cdr3_length: 14; j_call: TRBJ2-1; cdr3_nt: TGCAGTGCTCCCGACCTCAGACCGGGTAGTGAGCAGTTCTTC; cdr3_aa: CSAPDLRPGSEQFF
v_call: TRBV24-1; clone_size: many; d_call: NA; cdr3_length: 16; j_call: TRBJ2-2; cdr3_nt: TGTGCCACCAGTGATCCCGGGACTCTAAACACCGGGGAGCTGTTTTTT; cdr3_aa: CATSDPGTLNTGELFF
v_call: TRBV4-1; clone_size: few; d_call: NA; cdr3_length: 16; j_call: TRBJ2-3; cdr3_nt: TGCGCCAGCAGCCAAGACCAGCACTCTAGCACAGATACGCAGTATTTT; cdr3_aa: CASSQDQHSSTDTQYF
v_call: TRBV20-1; clone_size: many; d_call: NA; cdr3_length: 14; j_call: TRBJ2-1; cdr3_nt: TGCAGTGCTAGCAGGGGGGGAGCCTACAATGAGCAGTTCTTC; cdr3_aa: CSASRGGAYNEQFF
v_call: TRBV5-1; clone_size: many; d_call: TRBD2; cdr3_length: 14; j_call: TRBJ2-5; cdr3_nt: TGCGCCAGCAGCTTCTCTAGCGGCCAAGAGACCCAGTACTTC; cdr3_aa: CASSFSSGQETQYF
v_call: TRBV2; clone_size: NA; d_call: TRBD1; cdr3_length: 13; j_call: TRBJ2-1; cdr3_nt: TGTGCCAGCATTCAGGACAGGGCCGATGAGCAGTTCTTC; cdr3_aa: CASIQDRADEQFF
v_call: TRBV12-3/TRBV12-4; clone_size: many; d_call: NA; cdr3_length: 14; j_call: TRBJ1-5; cdr3_nt: TGTGCCAGCAGTTTATCCCTGAGGGATCAGCCCCAGCATTTT; cdr3_aa: CASSLSLRDQPQHF
v_call: TRBV7-2; clone_size: many; d_call: TRBD2; cdr3_length: 16; j_call: TRBJ2-5; cdr3_nt: TGTGCCAGCAGCCTGGGACTAGCGGGGATCCAAGAGACCCAGTACTTC; cdr3_aa: CASSLGLAGIQETQYF
v_call: TRBV9; clone_size: many; d_call: NA; cdr3_length: 14; j_call: TRBJ2-1; cdr3_nt: TGTGCCAGCAGCGTAGGTGGGGTAAACAATGAGCAGTTCTTC; cdr3_aa: CASSVGGVNNEQFF